The 13 T cell receptor beta chains reported below all come from one sample, sequenced in a study of T cell responses to AZD1222 COVID-19 vaccine. Sequencing used immunoSEQ multiplex PCR; TCRdb keeps in-frame clones, though not all of them. The sample has about 94,000 clones, approximately 90% seen once. The sequenced sample was peripheral blood, obtained on day 0 of AZD1222 vaccination. These TCRs come from an adult in good health.

The chain has TRBV4-3 and TRBJ2-1; 9 nucleotides agree with TRBD2. From germline, CDR1 is LGHNA and CDR2 YSLEER. Trimming removed 5 bases from V and 7 bases from J; junction bases left unmatched: 15. CDR3 length equals 17 residues. The CDR3 spells CASSDEMGLADWNEQFF. DNA for the CDR3: TGCGCCAGCAGCGATGAAATGGGACTAGCAGACTGGAATGAGCAGTTCTTC.

The gene calls are TRBV9 and TRBJ2-5; TRBD2 is a possible D gene (6 bases). The CDR3 loop spans 17 amino acids. V was trimmed by 0 bases and J by 1 base, leaving 16 bases between them. Germline V gene sequence: CDR1 SGDLS, CDR2 YYNGEE. CDR3 residues: CASSVGVTGEVQETQYF. The CDR3 bases are TGTGCCAGCAGCGTAGGGGTCACGGGGGAGGTCCAAGAGACCCAGTACTTC.

The genes are TRBV27 and TRBJ1-4; 10 bases fit TRBD1. V trimming: 2 bases; J trimming: 8 bases; junction bases outside the gene matches: 2. This CDR3 region has 14 residues. CDR1 MNHEY and CDR2 SMNVEV come from the germline V gene (reference sequence). As DNA, the CDR3 is TGTGCCAGCAGTTTAATGGGACAGGGGGAAAAACTGTTTTTT. Translating gives CASSLMGQGEKLFF.

DNA of the CDR3: TGTGCCAGCAGCCAAGTGCAGGGGTCCTCTACTATGTTTGGCTACACCTTC. It codes for CASSQVQGSSTMFGYTF. The V call is TRBV4-2, the J call TRBJ1-2; a possible D gene is TRBD1 (6 bases). Germline V gives CDR1 LGHNA, CDR2 YNFKEQ. This CDR3 comprises 17 residues. Trimming cost V 1 base and J 7 bases, with 22 bases left between them.

V is TRBV21-1 and J is TRBJ1-4; the table's D call of TRBD1 was not tested on the DNA. TRBV21-1 is tagged as a pseudogene. CDR3 length: 16 amino acids. CDR3 loop: CASSPITGTGREKLFF. The CDR3 DNA is TGTGCCAGCAGTCCTATCACGGGGACAGGACGTGAAAAACTGTTTTTT.

V gene TRBV19 combines with J gene TRBJ1-4, with D tentatively TRBD1 (6 bases). The CDR3 sequence is 14 residues long. V gave up 7 bases and J gave up 3 bases, with 12 bases separating them. Per the germline V gene, CDR1 is LNHDA and CDR2 is SQIVND (reference sequence). The DNA of the CDR3 is TGTGCCAGTAAGGAACAGGGCCCTAATGAAAAACTGTTTTTT. Translated: CASKEQGPNEKLFF.

The chain employs TRBV19 and TRBJ1-6; no definite D call. The CDR3 has 16 residues. Deletions cut 6 bases from V and 3 bases from J, with 15 bases between. The germline V gene has CDR1 LNHDA and CDR2 SQIVND (reference sequence). Written as DNA, the CDR3 is TGTGCCAGTAGCCAGCAGGTGGGCCTCTATAATTCACCCCTCCACTTT. This gives the protein CASSQQVGLYNSPLHF.

The V and J genes are TRBV6-2 or TRBV6-3 and TRBJ2-7; the D gene is possibly TRBD1 (5 bases). The CDR3 totals 14 residues. Trimming stripped 2 bases from V and 2 bases from J, with 10 bases between. The germline CDR1 and CDR2 sequences are MNHEY and SVGEGT. The DNA for the CDR3 is TGTGCCAGCAGTTACGATAGGGGAACCTACGAGCAGTACTTC. This sequence encodes CASSYDRGTYEQYF.

This clone was seen a few times. Germline and junction disagree at one end, which may indicate a read error. The V gene is TRBV12-5, the J gene TRBJ1-1; the D is unclear. Looked up from germline, CDR1 is LGHNT and CDR2 is FRNRAP. This CDR3 has 12 residues. The chain's CDR3 is CASGFPGGKIPF. DNA for the CDR3: TGTGCTAGTGGTTTCCCCGGCGGCAAGATCCCGTTT.

This sequence joins TRBV15 and TRBJ2-2; D remains ambiguous. CDR1 and CDR2 from the germline V gene are LNHNV and YYDKDF (reference sequence). There are 19 residues in the CDR3. V lost 0 bases to trimming and J lost 5 bases, with 22 bases between them. The CDR3 bases are TGTGCCACCAGCAGAGATCCTGGCGTATTGGACCTGAGAACCGGGGAGCTGTTTTTT. As protein: CATSRDPGVLDLRTGELFF.

This clone came up a few times. CDR3 coding DNA: TGCGCCAGCAGCTTGGCCGGGGTGGGCACAGATACGCAGTATTTT. It yields the protein CASSLAGVGTDTQYF. This chain joins TRBV5-1 and TRBJ2-3, with D possibly matching TRBD2 (5 bases). V was shortened by 0 bases and J by 1 base, with 9 bases between the two germline ends. Germline CDR1 reads SGHRS; CDR2 reads YFSETQ. The CDR3 covers 15 residues.

V is TRBV24-1 and J is TRBJ2-7; 8 positions match TRBD1. The CDR3 is 15 amino acids. CDR1 and CDR2 (germline): KGHDR, SFDVKD. V was pared by 5 bases and J by 0 bases, with 5 bases of the junction left unmatched. CDR3 coding DNA: TGTGCCACCAGTGTGCGGACAGGGAGCTCCTACGAGCAGTACTTC. Its protein product is CATSVRTGSSYEQYF.

The chain employs TRBV6-5 and TRBJ1-1, with D possibly matching TRBD1 (5 bases). The V end was cut by 6 bases, the J end by 2 bases, with 13 bases between. The germline CDR1 and CDR2 sequences are MNHEY and SVGAGI. The CDR3 extends over 14 amino acids. CDR3 amino acids: CASSYAGTNTEAFF. Here the CDR3 DNA reads TGTGCCAGCAGCTACGCAGGGACCAACACTGAAGCTTTCTTT.